The 16 T cell receptor beta chains in this list originate from one sample, sequenced in a study of T cells expressing NK-cell markers. TCRdb re-called the 5' RACE reads and catalogs CDR3 proteins one per entry, DNA excluded. Here the sample table reports 300,000 to 450,000 distinct CDR3 sequences. The sample was blood T cells: a sorted CD56 or NKG2C T cell subset, CD4+ or CD8+ T cells, or bulk PBMC T cells (not recorded which). These receptors were taken from a man aged 18 to 69 in good health.

The rearrangement joins TRBV6-5 to TRBJ2-6. The germline gives CDR1 MNHEY, CDR2 SVGAGI. The CDR3 consists of 15 residues. The CDR3 region is CASSYSISGANVLTF.

V and J are TRBV29-1 and TRBJ1-5; the D call of TRBD1 rests on TCRdb alone, since no DNA is present to check it. Germline V lookup: CDR1 SQVTM, CDR2 ANQGSEA. The CDR3 has 15 residues. CDR3: CSVKAGGNSNQPQHF.

The chain joins TRBV6-1 to TRBJ2-1; the D call of TRBD1 rests on TCRdb alone, since no DNA is present to check it. This CDR3 spans 12 amino acids. Germline loops: CDR1 MNHNS, CDR2 SASEGT. CDR3 amino acids: CASSGGVPEQFF.

The chain couples TRBV7-8 to TRBJ1-5; TCRdb calls TRBD1, which cannot be checked without DNA. CDR1 and CDR2 (germline): SGHVS, FQNEAQ. This CDR3 comprises 15 residues. This CDR3 is CASSSVGTLHQPQHF.

The CDR3 sequence is CACQTGIDNEQFF. The chain joins TRBV18 to TRBJ2-1; the TCRdb D gene call, TRBD1, has no DNA to confirm it. The length of the CDR3 is 13 residues. In germline, CDR1 is KGHSH, CDR2 LQKENI.

The rearrangement links TRBV11-2 to TRBJ2-5; TCRdb returns TRBD2, unconfirmable since there is no DNA. This CDR3 has 15 amino acids. Germline lookup yields CDR1 SGHAT and CDR2 FQNNGV. Here the CDR3 reads CASSQGLAGGGTQYF.

The chain employs TRBV7-8 and TRBJ1-2; TCRdb's D call of TRBD1 is untestable without DNA. The CDR3 contains 16 residues. From germline, CDR1 is SGHVS and CDR2 FQNEAQ. The CDR3: CASSLAGPTGFRGYTF.

The V gene is TRBV11-2, the J gene TRBJ2-1; absent DNA, TCRdb's TRBD2 call cannot be checked. Germline CDR1 and CDR2: SGHAT and FQNNGV. The CDR3 consists of 14 residues. Here the CDR3 reads CASNPDYRYNEQFF.

The chain couples TRBV7-7 to TRBJ2-3; with no DNA, the TCRdb D assignment of TRBD2 cannot be verified. This CDR3 comprises 14 residues. CDR1 and CDR2 (germline): SSHAT, FNYEAQ (reference sequence). CDR3 region: CASSPTAITDTQYF.

V is TRBV5-1 and J is TRBJ2-3; TCRdb's D call of TRBD1 is untestable without DNA. Germline V gene lookup returns CDR1 SGHRS and CDR2 YFSETQ. CDR3 length: 13 residues. CDR3 sequence reads: CASSLFTGQTQYF.

The V gene is TRBV20-1, the J gene TRBJ2-3; TCRdb lists TRBD1, though no DNA is available to test this call. CDR1 and CDR2 from the germline V gene are DFQATT and SNEGSKA (reference sequence). This CDR3 region has 12 residues. The CDR3: CSALYGVGTQYF.

This chain connects TRBV10-3 to TRBJ2-7; TCRdb indicates TRBD1, and absent DNA this call remains unverified. This CDR3 region has 16 residues. The V gene's germline CDR1 is ENHRY and CDR2 SYGVKD. CDR3 in amino acids: CAISARGGINSYEQYF.

The rearrangement links TRBV2 to TRBJ2-7; the TRBD2 assignment by TCRdb is unverifiable without DNA. Germline lookup yields CDR1 SNHLY and CDR2 FYNNEI. The CDR3 is 13 amino acids. The CDR3 protein is CASKRGGPPEQYF.

The CDR3 region is CASSLDPGGWNQPQHF. The chain joins TRBV12-3 or TRBV12-4 to TRBJ1-5; absent DNA, TCRdb's TRBD1 call cannot be checked. The CDR3 consists of 16 residues.

This chain connects TRBV19 to TRBJ2-7. Germline V gene sequence: CDR1 LNHDA, CDR2 SQIVND (reference sequence). The CDR3 length is 13 residues. CDR3 sequence: CASSSDGAYEQYF. The variable domain in full, with the rest retrieved from reference TRBV19 and TRBJ2-7, is DGGITQSPKYLFRKEGQNVTLSCEQNLNHDAMYWYRQDPGQGLRLIYYSQIVNDFQKGDIAEGYSVSREKKESFPLTVTSAQKNPTAFYLCASSSDGAYEQYFGPGTRLTVT.

J is TRBJ2-5 and V is TRBV20-1; no DNA is available, so the TRBD1 call from TCRdb remains unchecked. This CDR3 contains 16 residues. Germline CDR1 is DFQATT and CDR2 is SNEGSKA (reference sequence). The CDR3 region is CSARRPGGSHWETQYF.